What follows describes a single T cell receptor beta chain. The target antigen is unknown. It may be a read error: a sequence one base away is much more abundant. These data come from a study of blood T cells in healthy people across ages. Regarding the study as a whole: PBMCs went unsorted, and a conclusive naive versus antigen-experienced comparison was therefore prevented. Age showed a roughly linear inverse relationship with TCR beta diversity per million T cells.

Germline lookup yields CDR1 SGHRS and CDR2 YFSETQ. The CDR3 is made up of 15 amino acids. With a J-beta primer mix and a sample-barcoded 5' primer, a second PCR ran about 6 to 11 cycles. Unique molecular identifiers of 12 random nucleotides labeled each cDNA. TCRdb re-analysed the 5' RACE reads in MiXCR, keeping a single row per CDR3 protein. The sample has roughly 800,000 distinct CDR3 sequences, around half seen once. This TCR was recovered from a man aged 80 or over in good health. The chain has TRBV5-1 and TRBJ1-6, with 7 bases identical to TRBD1. Sequencing was performed on blood. CDR3 amino acids: CANSFQGGENSPLHF. The CDR3 DNA reads TGCGCCAACAGCTTCCAAGGGGGCGAAAATTCACCCCTCCACTTT.